Following are 5 T cell receptor beta chains from one sample sequenced in a study of regulatory T cells in long-lasting Graves disease. Arm-PCR of CDR3 regions with iRepertoire HTBI primers generated TCR beta libraries. TCRdb ran MiXCR on the multiplex PCR reads and lists one entry per CDR3 protein. The sample contains 510,000 or so distinct CDR3 sequences, 9.5% to 15% of which appear only once. Regarding time point: newly diagnosed GD, antithyroid drugs for less than 3 months. The TCR library used RNA extracted from PBMCs. The same specimen was also included in a second study, on T cells in Graves' hyperthyroidism and ophthalmopathy.

The sequencing here drew on peripheral blood mononuclear cells (PBMCs), taken at new diagnosis, from a patient treated with antithyroid drugs. These receptors all come from a woman under 40 with Graves disease.

This clonotype was observed at least ten times. The rearrangement uses TRBV27 and TRBJ2-2, with D unresolved. The germline V and J ends were trimmed by 8 bases and 4 bases, with 17 bases remaining between them. There are 15 residues in the CDR3. CDR1 is MNHEY, CDR2 SMNVEV, per germline (reference sequence). CDR3 protein: CASSRRLGSTGELFF. The CDR3 DNA follows: TGTGCCAGCTCACGACGGCTTGGGTCCACCGGGGAGCTGTTTTTT.

The chain couples TRBV19 to TRBJ1-1; D is ambiguous. The germline gives CDR1 LNHDA, CDR2 SQIVND (reference sequence). The germline V and J ends were trimmed by 6 bases and 0 bases, with 14 bases remaining between them. The CDR3 has 15 residues. This CDR3 is CASRSASSLNTEAFF. CDR3 DNA sequence: TGTGCCAGTAGATCCGCCTCAAGTTTGAACACTGAAGCTTTCTTT.

The J gene is TRBJ2-7, the V gene TRBV7-9; D remains ambiguous. CDR1 and CDR2 from the germline V gene are SEHNR and FQNEAQ (reference sequence). V shed 4 bases and J shed 2 bases, with 21 bases lying between them. This CDR3 region has 17 residues. CDR3 protein: CASSSSEPSVDTYEQYF. In nucleotides, the CDR3 is TGTGCCAGCAGCTCTTCCGAACCCAGCGTAGACACCTACGAGCAGTACTTC.

This clonotype was seen many times. The chain links TRBV12-3 or TRBV12-4 to TRBJ2-1; 9 positions match TRBD1. The ends lost 5 bases at V and 7 bases at J; junction bases unmatched: 9. The CDR3 covers 15 residues. This chain's CDR3 is CASSRPGQGENEQFF. As DNA, the CDR3 is TGTGCCAGCAGTCGTCCGGGACAGGGTGAGAATGAGCAGTTCTTC.

This clonotype was counted at least ten times. The chain combines TRBV28 with TRBJ2-7; D is tentatively TRBD1 or TRBD2 (5 bases each). CDR1 MDHEN and CDR2 SYDVKM come from the germline V gene. The CDR3 runs 14 residues. Trimming stripped 5 bases from V and 6 bases from J, with 17 bases between. CDR3 bases: TGTGCCAGCAGTCCTCCGGGACCCTGGAGCGAGCAGTACTTC. Translated, it gives CASSPPGPWSEQYF. Complete variable domain (other parts from reference TRBV28 and TRBJ2-7): DVKVTQSSRYLVKRTGEKVFLECVQDMDHENMFWYRQDPGLGLRLIYFSYDVKMKEKGDIPEGYSVSREKKERFSLILESASTNQTSMYLCASSPPGPWSEQYFGPGTRLTVT.